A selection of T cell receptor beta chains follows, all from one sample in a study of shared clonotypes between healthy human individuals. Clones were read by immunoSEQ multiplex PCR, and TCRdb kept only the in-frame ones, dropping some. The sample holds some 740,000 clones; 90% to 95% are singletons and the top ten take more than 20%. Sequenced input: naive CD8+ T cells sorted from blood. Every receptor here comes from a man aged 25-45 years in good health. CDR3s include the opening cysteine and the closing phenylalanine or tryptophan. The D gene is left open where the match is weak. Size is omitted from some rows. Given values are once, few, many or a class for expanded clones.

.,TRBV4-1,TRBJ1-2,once,TGCGCCAGCAGCCAAGCGCTTCGGCGGGGGACTCCTAACTATGGCTACACCTTC,CASSQALRRGTPNYGYTF
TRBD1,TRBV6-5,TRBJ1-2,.,TGCGCCAGCAGTCCCTGGACAGGGTTGGACTATGGCTACACCTTC,CASSPWTGLDYGYTF
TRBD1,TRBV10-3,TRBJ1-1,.,TGTGCCATCAAGGGGGACAGGGGGCGAGGGATGAACACTGAAGCTTTCTTT,CAIKGDRGRGMNTEAFF
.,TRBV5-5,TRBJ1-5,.,TGTGCCAGCAGCTTGGTTGGGGTAGGTAGCAATCAGCCCCAGCATTTT,CASSLVGVGSNQPQHF
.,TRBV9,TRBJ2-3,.,TGTGCCAGCAGCCCCCAGGGGGGTGGGGGGCACACAGATACGCAGTATTTT,CASSPQGGGGHTDTQYF
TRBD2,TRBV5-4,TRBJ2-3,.,TGTGCCAGCAGCTTGGGTAGCGGGATGGAGGATACGCAGTATTTT,CASSLGSGMEDTQYF
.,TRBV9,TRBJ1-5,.,TGTGCCAGCAGCGTAGGGGGGTCAAAGAGGGCTAATGGCAATCAGCCCCAGCATTTT,CASSVGGSKRANGNQPQHF
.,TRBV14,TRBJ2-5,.,TGTGCCAGCAGCCAAGGGTACCAGGGAATAAGAGAGACCCAGTACTTC,CASSQGYQGIRETQYF
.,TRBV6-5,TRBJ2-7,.,TGTGCCAGCAGTTACTCCGGGACGGGCTACGAGCAGTACTTC,CASSYSGTGYEQYF
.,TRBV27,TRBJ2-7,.,TGTGCCAGCAGTTTATCCGCGACGGATCACTTCTCCTACGAGCAGTACTTC,CASSLSATDHFSYEQYF
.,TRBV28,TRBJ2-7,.,TGTGCCAGCAGGTCAAGACAGGTCACCTACGAGCAGTACTTC,CASRSRQVTYEQYF
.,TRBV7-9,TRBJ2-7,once,TGTGCCAGCAGTATGGGGGAGCAGTACTTC,CASSMGEQYF
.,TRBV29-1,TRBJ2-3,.,TGCAGCGTTCTAGTCGGAGCCACAGATACGCAGTATTTT,CSVLVGATDTQYF
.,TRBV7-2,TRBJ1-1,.,TGTGCCAGCAGCTTTCCTGAGGGGGGCGCGTCCACTGAAGCTTTCTTT,CASSFPEGGASTEAFF
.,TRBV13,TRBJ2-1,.,TGTGCCAGCAGCCTTCCCAGGGGGGAGCTTTTCTTC,CASSLPRGELFF
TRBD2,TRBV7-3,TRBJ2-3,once,TGTGCCAGCAGCTTATGGCCTAGCGGGAGTACAGATACGCAGTATTTT,CASSLWPSGSTDTQYF
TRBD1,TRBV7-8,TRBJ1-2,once,TGTGCCAGCAGCTACCGGACAGGAGAGAACTATGGCTACACCTTC,CASSYRTGENYGYTF
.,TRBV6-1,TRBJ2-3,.,TGTGCCAGCACCCGTATGGAGGGGGCGGCAGATACGCAGTATTTT,CASTRMEGAADTQYF
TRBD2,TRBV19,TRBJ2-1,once,TGTGCCAGTAGCTATATTCCGGGACTACTGCTAACCTACAATGAGCAGTTCTTC,CASSYIPGLLLTYNEQFF
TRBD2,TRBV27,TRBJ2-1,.,TGTGCCAGCAGTCCTAGCGGGAGTGGGTACAATGAGCAGTTCTTC,CASSPSGSGYNEQFF
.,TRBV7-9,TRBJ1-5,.,TGTGCCAGCAGCTTAGGCCAGGCAAATCAGCCCCAGCATTTT,CASSLGQANQPQHF
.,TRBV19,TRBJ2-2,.,TGTGCCAGTATCCCCCATGCCTACTCGACCGGGGAGCTGTTTTTT,CASIPHAYSTGELFF
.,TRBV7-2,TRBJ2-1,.,TGTGCCAGCAGCTTTAATAATGAGCAGTTCTTC,CASSFNNEQFF
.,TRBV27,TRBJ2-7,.,TGTGCCAGCAGTTTATGGTCGGGACAGGGAAGGCTAGCGGGTTTCTACGAGCAGTACTTC,CASSLWSGQGRLAGFYEQYF
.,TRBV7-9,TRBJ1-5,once,TGTGCCAGCAGCGCCACAGGGAGCAATCAGCCCCAGCATTTT,CASSATGSNQPQHF
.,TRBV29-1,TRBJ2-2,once,TGCAGCGTTGCTGGTGGGACAAAGCTAACGAACACCGGGGAGCTGTTTTTT,CSVAGGTKLTNTGELFF
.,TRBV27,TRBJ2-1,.,TGTGCCAGCAGTTTAGGTGCCTTCTCCTACAATGAGCAGTTCTTC,CASSLGAFSYNEQFF
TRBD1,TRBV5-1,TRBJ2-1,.,TGCGCCAGCAGCTTACAGGGGGCCGGCCCCTACAATGAGCAGTTCTTC,CASSLQGAGPYNEQFF
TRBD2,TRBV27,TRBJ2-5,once,TGTGCCAGCAGTTTTTCTAGCGGGAGGGCCTTTGAGACCCAGTACTTC,CASSFSSGRAFETQYF
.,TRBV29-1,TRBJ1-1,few,TGCAGCGTTTATGGGGGGATGAGCACTGAAGCTTTCTTT,CSVYGGMSTEAFF
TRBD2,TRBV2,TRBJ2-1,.,TGTGCCAGCAGTGATCCCCCCGCTAGCGGAAGACGTATACATGAGCAGTTCTTC,CASSDPPASGRRIHEQFF